Listed below are T cell receptor beta chains from one sample, sequenced in a study of blood T cell repertoires in COVID-19. Sequenced by immunoSEQ multiplex PCR; TCRdb stores in-frame clones only, minus some. The sample shows nearly 55,000 clones, about 91% of them seen only once. What was sequenced was peripheral blood. These receptors all come from a woman aged 55-70 years with active or convalescent COVID-19. The CDR3 runs from the conserved cysteine through the conserved F or W.

j_call	v_call	cdr3_aa
TRBJ1-2	TRBV24-1	CATSDWDTNYGYTF
TRBJ1-2	TRBV5-1	CASSYDRVNGYTF
TRBJ2-3	TRBV12-3/TRBV12-4	CASENRGTDTQYF
TRBJ1-1	TRBV14	CASSSRGLEAFF
TRBJ2-6	TRBV5-4	CASSLDLAPGANVLTF
TRBJ1-5	TRBV5-1	CASSLGGTGGYQPQHF
TRBJ1-1	TRBV6-1	CASSEGVGGNTEAFF
TRBJ2-5	TRBV29-1	CSGGGGGGHSKTQYF
TRBJ2-5	TRBV2	CASSVLETQYF
TRBJ1-5	TRBV28	CASSFQSNQPQHF
TRBJ1-4	TRBV19	CASRRQNEKLFF
TRBJ2-3	TRBV2	CASRLDYSTDTQYF
TRBJ1-1	TRBV28	CASSLPAGTEAFF
TRBJ2-1	TRBV19	CASSRVGGNEQFF
TRBJ1-2	TRBV21-1	CASSNGEGGYTF
TRBJ1-1	TRBV10-1	CASSGPQGAGEAFF
TRBJ1-3	TRBV6-6	CASSLAGYSGNTIYF
TRBJ1-1	TRBV30	CAWSPQDRRLNTEAFF
TRBJ1-5	TRBV6-5	CASSYSRDFSNQPQHF
TRBJ2-2	TRBV19	CVNPGGELFF
TRBJ1-5	TRBV10-3	CAISVDRVDQPQHF
TRBJ2-4	TRBV4-1	CASSQVGQMQNIQYF
TRBJ2-2	TRBV5-6	CASSGREIGGELFF
TRBJ2-7	TRBV21-1	CASSKDRGSEQYF
TRBJ2-1	TRBV6-2/TRBV6-3	CASSDFWGGEKNEQFF
TRBJ2-2	TRBV7-8	CASSIQGTGELFF
TRBJ1-6	TRBV30	CAWSETGLNSPLHF
TRBJ2-3	TRBV5-1	CASSPGTSGNADTQYF
TRBJ2-1	TRBV20-1	CSASGGNIGGNEQFF
TRBJ2-1	TRBV2	CASSDRGQSNNEQFF
TRBJ2-1	TRBV5-4	CASSLAGNEQFF
TRBJ2-5	TRBV29-1	CSVDVRLEETQYF
TRBJ2-2	TRBV27	CASSSITGGKSQPGELFF
TRBJ2-3	TRBV28	CASSSPGDRAGDTQYF
TRBJ2-1	TRBV10-3	CAISEGTSGPYNEQFF
TRBJ1-2	TRBV6-2/TRBV6-3	CASSLTALHFYGYTF
TRBJ1-1	TRBV29-1	CSVVGQGGTEAFF
TRBJ1-2	TRBV2	CAENSGPGYTF
TRBJ2-5	TRBV24-1	CATSSPQGLLQETQYF
TRBJ1-2	TRBV6-1	CASSENRALIGYTF
TRBJ2-3	TRBV4-3	CASSQETLAGTDTQYF
TRBJ1-2	TRBV7-2	CASSNRQEGGVYGYTF
TRBJ1-4	TRBV28	CASSVWAITSEKLFF
TRBJ2-2	TRBV10-3	CAISRRDTGELFF
TRBJ2-1	TRBV5-5	CASSLTNPGTGGGNEQFF